These 13 T cell receptor beta chains came from one sample sequenced in a study of cytomegalovirus exposure and HLA in healthy donors (dated by TCRdb to 2015 to 2018). Library construction relied on the immunoSEQ multiplex PCR assay. A mixture of 60 forward primers for TCR Vbeta segments and 13 reverse primers for TCR Jbeta segments was used in the multiplex PCR. TCRdb's version of the immuneACCESS table is confined to in-frame rearrangements and falls short of the full clone set. An unresolved V gene accounts for under half of the shortfall where checked; the remainder is of unknown origin. The sample records just over 150,000 clones, around 76% of which are singletons. Clones ranked in the top ten supply around 2% of the sample. Input material: PBMCs. These receptors all come from a female donor in good health and CMV-seronegative.

The genes are TRBV2 and TRBJ2-3, with D possibly matching TRBD2 (6 bases). Between the trimmed V and J ends, which lost 3 bases and 2 bases, there was a span of 18 bases. Germline CDR1 and CDR2: SNHLY and FYNNEI. This CDR3 is 17 amino acids long. CDR3 in DNA: TGTGCCAGCAGTGAGATGGCTGGCGGGGTTTTCACAGATACGCAGTATTTT. This gives the protein CASSEMAGGVFTDTQYF.

The chain recombines TRBV19 with TRBJ2-7, with 11 bases matching TRBD1. The CDR3 totals 16 residues. V shed 6 bases, J shed 4 bases, and the junction held 11 bases outside the gene matches. Germline CDR1 LNHDA, CDR2 SQIVND (reference sequence). CDR3 residues: CASSPRGGTGGYEQYF. CDR3 nucleotides: TGTGCCAGTAGCCCGAGGGGCGGGACAGGGGGGTACGAGCAGTACTTC.

The V call is TRBV7-9, the J call TRBJ2-3; 7 nucleotides match TRBD1. V shed 4 bases and J 2 bases; nucleotides not matched to a gene: 6. This CDR3 region has 15 residues. CDR1 is SEHNR, CDR2 FQNEAQ, per germline (reference sequence). CDR3 in amino acids: CASSYDRALTDTQYF. DNA for the CDR3: TGTGCCAGCAGCTACGACAGGGCACTCACAGATACGCAGTATTTT.

The rearrangement links TRBV5-1 to TRBJ2-7; TRBD2 matches at 10 bases. The CDR3 consists of 15 residues. The V gene end was trimmed by 0 bases and the J gene end by 6 bases; junction bases not matched to a gene: 6. Germline V gene lookup returns CDR1 SGHRS and CDR2 YFSETQ. The CDR3 DNA reads as TGCGCCAGCAGCTTGGCCCTAGCGGGGGAAGGCGAGCAGTACTTC. Translation gives CASSLALAGEGEQYF.

This clone was seen more than once but under ten times. This chain connects TRBV7-9 to TRBJ1-2; the D is unclear. V was pared by 2 bases and J by 6 bases, with 13 bases between. The CDR3 spans 14 residues. Germline-derived CDR1 and CDR2 are SEHNR and FQNEAQ (reference sequence). CDR3 DNA sequence: TGTGCCAGCAGCTTATCTTGGGCGGAGGATGGCTACACCTTC. Its translation: CASSLSWAEDGYTF.

This clone was seen once. The chain employs TRBV20-1 and TRBJ1-1, with no clear D. V was pared by 1 base and J by 8 bases, with 8 bases between. The CDR3 runs to 11 residues. In germline, CDR1 is DFQATT, CDR2 SNEGSKA (reference sequence). Written as DNA, the CDR3 is TGCAGTGCTAGAGTTTCCCTGGAAGCTTTCTTT. Translating gives CSARVSLEAFF.

This rearrangement joins TRBV29-1 to TRBJ1-2; maybe TRBD1 (5 bases). Trimming cost V 0 bases and J 2 bases, with 7 bases left between them. The CDR3 covers 13 residues. CDR1 SQVTM and CDR2 ANQGSEA come from the germline V gene. Here the CDR3 reads CSVEEGGNYGYTF. CDR3 bases: TGCAGCGTTGAAGAGGGGGGAAACTATGGCTACACCTTC.

This sequence joins TRBV19 and TRBJ2-3; 10 bases are shared with TRBD2. V was pared by 1 base and J by 2 bases, with 3 bases of the junction left unmatched. Germline V gene lookup returns CDR1 LNHDA and CDR2 SQIVND (reference sequence). The CDR3 loop spans 16 amino acids. The CDR3: CASSIGTSGSTDTQYF. Written as DNA, the CDR3 is TGTGCCAGTAGTATAGGGACTAGCGGATCCACAGATACGCAGTATTTT. The complete variable domain, with remaining parts taken from reference TRBV19 and TRBJ2-3, reads DGGITQSPKYLFRKEGQNVTLSCEQNLNHDAMYWYRQDPGQGLRLIYYSQIVNDFQKGDIAEGYSVSREKKESFPLTVTSAQKNPTAFYLCASSIGTSGSTDTQYFGPGTRLTVL.

This chain uses TRBV12-5 with TRBJ1-5, with TRBD1 as a possible D gene (5 bases). Per germline, CDR1 LGHNT and CDR2 FRNRAP. V was trimmed by 7 bases and J by 7 bases, leaving 14 bases between them. The CDR3 totals 13 residues. The CDR3 region has the DNA TGTGCTAGTGCCCTGGAGGGGAGCCAGCCCCAGCATTTT. It encodes CASALEGSQPQHF.

This chain connects TRBV9 to TRBJ1-3; no definite D call. V lost 0 bases, J lost 4 bases, and 11 bases lay in between. The CDR3 totals 15 residues. Germline CDR1 and CDR2: SGDLS and YYNGEE. The CDR3 nucleotides read TGTGCCAGCAGCGTAGACCAAAACTTAGGAAACACCATATATTTT. It yields the protein CASSVDQNLGNTIYF. The variable domain in full, completed from reference TRBV9 and TRBJ1-3, reads DSGVTQTPKHLITATGQRVTLRCSPRSGDLSVYWYQQSLDQGLQFLIQYYNGEERAKGNILERFSAQQFPDLHSELNLSSLELGDSALYFCASSVDQNLGNTIYFGEGSWLTVV.

V and J are TRBV25-1 and TRBJ2-1, with D tentatively TRBD2 (6 bases). The CDR3 runs to 15 residues. The V and J ends lost 6 bases and 6 bases respectively, with 18 bases between them. The germline V gene has CDR1 MGHDK and CDR2 SYGVNS. The CDR3 bases are TGTGCCAGCAGCCCTCGGGAAGGAGGGAGCAATGAGCAGTTCTTC. It is translated as CASSPREGGSNEQFF.

This sequence joins TRBV7-9 and TRBJ1-1; 10 bases are a match to TRBD1. This CDR3 has 12 residues. The J segment lost 6 bases and the V segment lost 11 bases, leaving 6 bases of the junction unmatched. Germline CDR1 and CDR2: SEHNR and FQNEAQ (reference sequence). This CDR3 reads CAGSGQGPEAFF. CDR3 DNA sequence: TGTGCCGGATCGGGACAGGGGCCTGAAGCTTTCTTT.

The chain carries TRBV19 and TRBJ1-2; D gene uncertain. The CDR3 loop spans 13 amino acids. Germline V lookup: CDR1 LNHDA, CDR2 SQIVND (reference sequence). V dropped 6 bases and J dropped 2 bases, with 10 bases sitting between them. The CDR3 sequence is CASSPWANYGYTF. The CDR3 DNA reads as TGTGCCAGTAGCCCTTGGGCCAACTATGGCTACACCTTC.